This T cell receptor beta chain was observed in a study of shared clonotypes between healthy human individuals. Deep-level assay runs were performed. Assay: immunoSEQ multiplex PCR; the TCRdb copy retains only in-frame clones and omits some. The sample carries around 1,900,000 clones, roughly 95% recorded once. CD8 cells regarded as naive lacked CD45RO, were positively chosen for CCR7, and omitted terminally differentiated effector memory CD45RA+ cells. From germline, CDR1 is SGDLS and CDR2 YYNGEE. V lost 4 bases and J lost 6; bases outside the gene matches: 9. The CDR3 runs to 14 residues. The sequenced sample consisted of naive CD8+ T cells from PBMCs. The receptor's source is a man between 18 and 29 years old in good health. Some clones in this sample may be carry-over from other donors' samples. The chain combines TRBV9 with TRBJ2-7, with 8 bases that match TRBD2. The CDR3 region is CASSPGRLAGEQYF. The CDR3 coding sequence is TGTGCCAGCAGCCCTGGGAGGCTAGCGGGCGAGCAGTACTTC.